This is a list of T cell receptor beta chains from one sample in a study of cytomegalovirus exposure and HLA in healthy donors. The data were produced by immunoSEQ multiplex PCR, yet TCRdb's version contains in-frame clones alone and is incomplete. Of tens of thousands of clones in the sample, 78% were seen once. The sequenced material came from PBMCs. All receptors derive from a middle-aged man in good health and CMV-seronegative. Both conserved end residues are part of each CDR3. A D gene is named only where the DNA matches it firmly. A clone size is listed for some rows: how often the clone was seen (once, few, many), or a class if it is expanded.

>NA|TRBJ2-2|TRBV11-2|NA
TGTGCCAGCAGCTTACGCCCGTCACAGGCGACTCGGACCGGGGAGCTGTTTTTT
CASSLRPSQATRTGELFF
>TRBD1|TRBJ2-5|TRBV7-9|few
TGTGCCAGCAGCTTGACAGGGGGTGAGGAGACCCAGTACTTC
CASSLTGGEETQYF
>NA|TRBJ1-5|TRBV6-5|NA
TGTGCCAGCAGTTACTCGGGACTAAGTACTCAGCCCCAGCATTTT
CASSYSGLSTQPQHF
>TRBD1|TRBJ2-7|TRBV5-1|once
TGCGCCAGCAGGAGGACAGGGGAATCCTACGAGCAGTACTTC
CASRRTGESYEQYF
>NA|TRBJ1-4|TRBV10-2|NA
TGCGCCAGCAGTCGGGCAACTAATGAAAAACTGTTTTTT
CASSRATNEKLFF
>TRBD1|TRBJ1-5|TRBV2|once
TGTGCCAGCGCCCCTCCGACAGGGGGCGGACAGCCCCAGCATTTT
CASAPPTGGGQPQHF
>TRBD1|TRBJ1-3|TRBV14|NA
TGTGCCAGCAGCCAAGAGGGACAGGGACTTACTGGAAACACCATATATTTT
CASSQEGQGLTGNTIYF
>TRBD1|TRBJ1-1|TRBV29-1|NA
TGCAGCGTGCGGGGGACAGGGGTATCTGAAGCTTTCTTT
CSVRGTGVSEAFF
>NA|TRBJ2-7|TRBV4-1|NA
TGCGCCAGCAGCCCTGGACTACCTGGAGAGCAGTACTTC
CASSPGLPGEQYF
>NA|TRBJ1-2|TRBV29-1|NA
TGCAGCGTTGAAGTGGCCAACTATGGCTACACCTTC
CSVEVANYGYTF
>TRBD2|TRBJ2-7|TRBV5-6|NA
TGTGCCAGCAGCCGACTAGCGGGTGGGACCTACGAGCAGTACTTC
CASSRLAGGTYEQYF
>NA|TRBJ1-2|TRBV6-6|NA
TGTGCCAGCAGTTACGAAGGGGCCAACTATGGCTACACCTTC
CASSYEGANYGYTF
>TRBD1|TRBJ2-2|TRBV6-1|NA
TGTGCCAGCAGTTTCGACAGGGCGAACACCGGGGAGCTGTTTTTT
CASSFDRANTGELFF
>TRBD2|TRBJ2-7|TRBV7-2|NA
TGTGCCAGCAGCTTAGACGGACTAGCAGCCGAGCAGTACTTC
CASSLDGLAAEQYF
>NA|TRBJ1-2|TRBV19|NA
TGTGCCAGTAGTATAGAGGTCAGGGCCATCAGCGGCTACACCTTC
CASSIEVRAISGYTF
>NA|TRBJ2-1|TRBV7-6|NA
TGTGCCAGCACCAATCCAGTGCAGGGCCATGAGCAGTTCTTC
CASTNPVQGHEQFF
>TRBD2|TRBJ2-1|TRBV7-3|NA
TGTGCCAGCAGCCCCTCCGGGAGCGGGGCGTACAATGAGCAGTTCTTC
CASSPSGSGAYNEQFF
>NA|TRBJ2-1|TRBV7-9|NA
TGTGCCAGCAGCTTGAGCCGCGGGCCTTACAATGAGCAGTTCTTC
CASSLSRGPYNEQFF
>NA|TRBJ1-4|TRBV19|NA
TGTGCCAGTAGCAGGAGCGGCCCGGGAGTACTGTTTTTT
CASSRSGPGVLFF
>TRBD2|TRBJ2-7|TRBV2|NA
TGTGCCAGCAGCCCTCTGGCTAGCGGGACCTACGAGCAGTACTTC
CASSPLASGTYEQYF
>NA|TRBJ2-5|TRBV5-1|NA
TGCGCCAGCAGCTTGGCCCTGCGGGCGGAAGAGACCCAGTACTTC
CASSLALRAEETQYF
>NA|TRBJ2-1|TRBV30|NA
TGTGCCTGGAAAAGAGGAGGGGCCGGCAATGAGCAGTTCTTC
CAWKRGGAGNEQFF
>TRBD1|TRBJ2-7|TRBV29-1|NA
TGCAGCGCCGCAGGCGACAGGGAGTACGAGCAGTACTTC
CSAAGDREYEQYF
>NA|TRBJ2-7|TRBV19|NA
TGTGCCAGTAGTATAGACAGGGGAGCCTACGAGCAGTACTTC
CASSIDRGAYEQYF
>TRBD1|TRBJ2-5|TRBV10-3|NA
TGTGCCATCAGTGAGTCAAGGGGGCATGAGACCCAGTACTTC
CAISESRGHETQYF
>NA|TRBJ2-3|TRBV12-1|NA
TGTGCCAGCAGCTTTCAACAGACAGATACGCAGTATTTT
CASSFQQTDTQYF
>NA|TRBJ1-2|TRBV18|NA
TGTGCCAGCTCACCGGGCCTCCTACAGGGCTATGGCTACACCTTC
CASSPGLLQGYGYTF
>TRBD2|TRBJ2-1|TRBV5-1|once
TGCGCCAGCAGAACCAGCGGGGCCTACAATGAGCAGTTCTTC
CASRTSGAYNEQFF
>NA|TRBJ1-1|TRBV4-1|NA
TGCGCCAGCAGCCAAGTCAGGGTCACTGAAGCTTTCTTT
CASSQVRVTEAFF
>TRBD2|TRBJ2-1|TRBV12-5|NA
TGTGCTAGTGGTTTGCCTAGCGGGAGAAGGAATGAGCAGTTCTTC
CASGLPSGRRNEQFF
>NA|TRBJ1-2|TRBV7-8|NA
TGTGCCAGCAGTTACCCCGGGAGCTATGGCTACACCTTC
CASSYPGSYGYTF
>NA|TRBJ2-1|TRBV7-6|NA
TGTGCCAGCAGCTTAGGCGCTAGCTCGGATGAGCAGTTCTTC
CASSLGASSDEQFF
>NA|TRBJ2-3|TRBV10-1|NA
TGCGCCAGCAGTGCCCCAGGGACAGATACGCAGTATTTT
CASSAPGTDTQYF
>NA|TRBJ1-2|TRBV7-2|few
TGTGCCAGCAGCCCGGGGAGTAACTATGGCTACACCTTC
CASSPGSNYGYTF
>TRBD2|TRBJ2-2|TRBV2|NA
TGTGCCAGCAGTAATAGCGGGAGGGCAACCGGGGAGCTGTTTTTT
CASSNSGRATGELFF
>NA|TRBJ1-5|TRBV2|NA
TGTGCCAGCAAGGTCGGGCGGATGGGGGGGGACAATCAGCCCCAGCATTTT
CASKVGRMGGDNQPQHF
>TRBD2|TRBJ2-7|TRBV7-6|few
TGTGCCAGCAGCTTAGCGGGCGGGAGCGAGCAGTACTTC
CASSLAGGSEQYF
>TRBD1|TRBJ1-2|TRBV28|NA
TGTGCCAGCAGCAGGGACAGGGGGCGAGGCTACACCTTC
CASSRDRGRGYTF
>TRBD1|TRBJ1-1|TRBV27|NA
TGTGCCAGCAGTTCCCGGGACAGTCAGAACACTGAAGCTTTCTTT
CASSSRDSQNTEAFF
>NA|TRBJ2-1|TRBV29-1|NA
TGCAGCGCCAACTCCCAGCGGTACAATGAGCAGTTCTTC
CSANSQRYNEQFF
>NA|TRBJ2-6|TRBV7-9|NA
TGTGCCAGCAGCCCCTACGAGGGGGCTGGGGCCAACGTCCTGACTTTC
CASSPYEGAGANVLTF
>NA|TRBJ1-1|TRBV18|NA
TGTGCCAGCGCGAAACGACAAGGGGAGCGGGGCACTGAAGCTTTCTTT
CASAKRQGERGTEAFF
>NA|TRBJ2-7|TRBV2|NA
TGTGCCAGCACGGGGGACAGCTTCTCCTACGAGCAGTACTTC
CASTGDSFSYEQYF
>TRBD1|TRBJ2-7|TRBV6-5|NA
TGTGCCAGCAGTTACTCGACAGGGGGCCATCCCGAGCAGTACTTC
CASSYSTGGHPEQYF
>NA|TRBJ1-2|TRBV5-8|NA
TGTGCCAGCAGCTCACGACATGGAGGTAACTATGGCTACACCTTC
CASSSRHGGNYGYTF
>NA|TRBJ1-2|TRBV5-5|few
TGTGCCAGCAGCCCTGGGCCAGACAGGTCTATTGGCTACACCTTC
CASSPGPDRSIGYTF
>TRBD1|TRBJ1-3|TRBV5-4|NA
TGTGCCAGCAGCCCCGGACAGGGAGACACCATATATTTT
CASSPGQGDTIYF
>NA|TRBJ2-2|TRBV30|NA
TGTGCCTGGAGTGTCCGAGTCGCCGGGGAGCTGTTTTTT
CAWSVRVAGELFF
>NA|TRBJ1-1|TRBV14|few
TGTGCCAGCAGCTCAAGTAGGGGATGGGGTGTTGAAGCTTTCTTT
CASSSSRGWGVEAFF
>NA|TRBJ2-1|TRBV7-9|few
TGTGCCAGCAGCCCGACCCTTGGGAGGCTATACAATGAGCAGTTCTTC
CASSPTLGRLYNEQFF
>NA|TRBJ1-1|TRBV7-2|once
TGTGCCAGCAGCCTCGGGATGAACACTGAAGCTTTCTTT
CASSLGMNTEAFF